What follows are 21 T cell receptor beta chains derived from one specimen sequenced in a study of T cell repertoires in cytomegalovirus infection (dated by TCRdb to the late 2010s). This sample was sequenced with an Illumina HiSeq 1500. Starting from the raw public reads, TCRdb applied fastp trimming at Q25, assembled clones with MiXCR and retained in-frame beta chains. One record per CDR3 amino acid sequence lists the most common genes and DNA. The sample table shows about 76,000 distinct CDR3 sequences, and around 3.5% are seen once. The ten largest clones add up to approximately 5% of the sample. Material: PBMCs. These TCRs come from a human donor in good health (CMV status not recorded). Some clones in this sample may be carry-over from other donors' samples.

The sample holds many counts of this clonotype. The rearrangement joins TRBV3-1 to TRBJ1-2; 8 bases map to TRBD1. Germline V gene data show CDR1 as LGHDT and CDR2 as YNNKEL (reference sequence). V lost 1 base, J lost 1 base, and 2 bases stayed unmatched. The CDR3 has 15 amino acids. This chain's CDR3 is CASSQGTGRNYGYTF. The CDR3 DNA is TGTGCCAGCAGCCAAGGGACAGGGCGTAACTATGGCTACACCTTC.

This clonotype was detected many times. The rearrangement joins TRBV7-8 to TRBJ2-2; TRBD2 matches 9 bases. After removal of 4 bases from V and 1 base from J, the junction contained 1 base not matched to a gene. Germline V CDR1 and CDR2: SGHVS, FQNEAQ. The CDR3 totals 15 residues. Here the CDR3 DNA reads TGTGCCAGCAGCTCGACTAGCGGGAACACCGGGGAGCTGTTTTTT. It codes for CASSSTSGNTGELFF.

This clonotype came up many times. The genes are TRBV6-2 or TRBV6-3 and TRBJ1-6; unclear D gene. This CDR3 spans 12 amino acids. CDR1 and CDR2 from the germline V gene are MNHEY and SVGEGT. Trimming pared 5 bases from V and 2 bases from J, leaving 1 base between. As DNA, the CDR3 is TGTGCCAGCAGTACCTATAATTCACCCCTCCACTTT. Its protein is CASSTYNSPLHF.

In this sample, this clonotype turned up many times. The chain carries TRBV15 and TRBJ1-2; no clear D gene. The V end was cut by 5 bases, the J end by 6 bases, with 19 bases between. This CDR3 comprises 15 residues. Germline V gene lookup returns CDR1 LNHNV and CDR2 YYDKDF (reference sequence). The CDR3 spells CATSGGMEPPNGYTF. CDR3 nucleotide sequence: TGTGCCACCAGCGGAGGGATGGAGCCTCCCAATGGCTACACCTTC.

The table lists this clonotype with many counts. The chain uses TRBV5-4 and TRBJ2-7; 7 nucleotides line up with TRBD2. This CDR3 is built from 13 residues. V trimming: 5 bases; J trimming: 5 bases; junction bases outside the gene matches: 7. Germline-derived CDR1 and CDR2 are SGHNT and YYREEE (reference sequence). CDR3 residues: CASRLQGGDEQYF. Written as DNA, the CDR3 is TGTGCCAGCAGATTGCAGGGAGGGGACGAGCAGTACTTC.

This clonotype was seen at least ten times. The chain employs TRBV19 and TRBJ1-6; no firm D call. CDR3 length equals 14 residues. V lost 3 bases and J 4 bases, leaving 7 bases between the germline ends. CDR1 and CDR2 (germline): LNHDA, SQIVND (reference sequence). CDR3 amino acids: CASSITVYNSPLHF. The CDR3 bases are TGTGCCAGTAGTATCACAGTGTATAATTCACCCCTCCACTTT.

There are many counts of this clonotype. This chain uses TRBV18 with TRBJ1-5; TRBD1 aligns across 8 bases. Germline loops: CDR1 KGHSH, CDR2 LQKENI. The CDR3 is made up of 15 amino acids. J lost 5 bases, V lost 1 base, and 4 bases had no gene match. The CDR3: CASSPRTGNDQPQHF. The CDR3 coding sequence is TGTGCCAGCTCACCACGGACAGGGAATGATCAGCCCCAGCATTTT.

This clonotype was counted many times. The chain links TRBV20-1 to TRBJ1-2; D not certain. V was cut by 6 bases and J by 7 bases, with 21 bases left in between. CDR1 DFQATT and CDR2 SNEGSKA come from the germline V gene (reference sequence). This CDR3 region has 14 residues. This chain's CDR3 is CSAPGVRLGRGYTF. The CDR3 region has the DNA TGCAGTGCCCCCGGGGTCAGGTTAGGCCGTGGCTACACCTTC.

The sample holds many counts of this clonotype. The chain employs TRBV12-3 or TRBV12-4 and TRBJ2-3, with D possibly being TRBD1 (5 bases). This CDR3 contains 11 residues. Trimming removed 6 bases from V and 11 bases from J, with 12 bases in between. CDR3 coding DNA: TGTGCCAGCAGCTTTAGGGGATGGCAGTATTTT. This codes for CASSFRGWQYF.

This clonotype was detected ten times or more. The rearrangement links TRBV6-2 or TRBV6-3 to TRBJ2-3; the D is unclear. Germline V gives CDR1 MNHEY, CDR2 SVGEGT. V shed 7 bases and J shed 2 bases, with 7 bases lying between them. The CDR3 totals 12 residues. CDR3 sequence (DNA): TGTGCCAGCACTACCTACACAGATACGCAGTATTTT. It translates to CASTTYTDTQYF.

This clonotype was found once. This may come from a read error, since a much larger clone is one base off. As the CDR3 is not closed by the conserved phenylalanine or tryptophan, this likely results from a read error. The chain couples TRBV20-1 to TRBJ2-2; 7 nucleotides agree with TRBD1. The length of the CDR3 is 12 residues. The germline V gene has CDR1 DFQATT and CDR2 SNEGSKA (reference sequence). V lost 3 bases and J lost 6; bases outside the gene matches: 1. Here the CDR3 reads CSASQGAGELFL. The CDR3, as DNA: TGCAGTGCTAGCCAGGGGGCCGGGGAGCTGTTTTTA.

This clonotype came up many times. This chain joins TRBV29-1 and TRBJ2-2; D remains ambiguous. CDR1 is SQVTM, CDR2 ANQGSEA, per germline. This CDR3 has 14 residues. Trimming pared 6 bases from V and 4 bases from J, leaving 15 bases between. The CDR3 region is CSVRGPLFTGELFF. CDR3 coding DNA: TGCAGCGTCCGAGGACCTCTCTTCACCGGGGAGCTGTTTTTT.

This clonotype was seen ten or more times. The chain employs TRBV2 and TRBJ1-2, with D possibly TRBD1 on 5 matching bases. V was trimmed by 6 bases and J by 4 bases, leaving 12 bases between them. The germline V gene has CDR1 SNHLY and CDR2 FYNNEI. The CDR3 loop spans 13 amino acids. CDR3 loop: CASRPGGPYGYTF. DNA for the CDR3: TGTGCCAGCAGGCCCGGGGGTCCCTATGGCTACACCTTC.

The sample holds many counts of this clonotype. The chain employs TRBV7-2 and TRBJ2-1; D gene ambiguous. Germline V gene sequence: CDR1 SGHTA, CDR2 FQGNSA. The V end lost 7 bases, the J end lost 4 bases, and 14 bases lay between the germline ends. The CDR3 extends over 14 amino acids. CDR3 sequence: CASKDRARYNEQFF. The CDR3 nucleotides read TGTGCCAGCAAGGACCGGGCGCGTTACAATGAGCAGTTCTTC.

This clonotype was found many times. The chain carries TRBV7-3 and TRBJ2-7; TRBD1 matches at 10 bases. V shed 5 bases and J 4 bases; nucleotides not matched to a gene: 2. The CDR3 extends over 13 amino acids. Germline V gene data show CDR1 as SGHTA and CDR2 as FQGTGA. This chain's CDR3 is CASSRDRGYEQYF. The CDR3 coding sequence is TGTGCCAGCAGCCGGGACAGGGGTTACGAGCAGTACTTC.

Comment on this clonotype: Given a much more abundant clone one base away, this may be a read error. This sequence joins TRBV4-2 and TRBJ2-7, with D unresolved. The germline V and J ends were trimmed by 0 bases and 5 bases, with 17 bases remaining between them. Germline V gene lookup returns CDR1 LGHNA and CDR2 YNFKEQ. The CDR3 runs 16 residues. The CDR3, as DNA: TGTGCCAGCAGCCAAGAAGGCCCGGTCTCGGGCCACGAGCAGTACTTC. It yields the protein CASSQEGPVSGHEQYF.

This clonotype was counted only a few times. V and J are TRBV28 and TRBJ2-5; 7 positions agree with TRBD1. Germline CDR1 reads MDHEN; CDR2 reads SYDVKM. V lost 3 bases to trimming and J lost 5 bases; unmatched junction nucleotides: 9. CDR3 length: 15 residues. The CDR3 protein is CASSFPSGQKETQYF. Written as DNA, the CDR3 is TGTGCCAGCAGTTTTCCGTCGGGACAGAAGGAGACCCAGTACTTC.

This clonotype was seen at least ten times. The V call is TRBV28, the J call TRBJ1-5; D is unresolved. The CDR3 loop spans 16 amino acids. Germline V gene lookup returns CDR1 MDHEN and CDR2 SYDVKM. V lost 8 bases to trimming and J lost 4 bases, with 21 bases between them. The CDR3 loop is CASLKRGAGLNQPQHF. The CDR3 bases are TGTGCCAGCTTAAAGCGAGGCGCGGGTTTAAATCAGCCCCAGCATTTT.

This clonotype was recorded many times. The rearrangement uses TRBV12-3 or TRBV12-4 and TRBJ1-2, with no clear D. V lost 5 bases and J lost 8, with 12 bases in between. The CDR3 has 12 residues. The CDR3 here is CASSAGIRGYTF. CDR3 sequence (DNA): TGTGCCAGCAGTGCCGGGATTCGGGGCTACACCTTC.

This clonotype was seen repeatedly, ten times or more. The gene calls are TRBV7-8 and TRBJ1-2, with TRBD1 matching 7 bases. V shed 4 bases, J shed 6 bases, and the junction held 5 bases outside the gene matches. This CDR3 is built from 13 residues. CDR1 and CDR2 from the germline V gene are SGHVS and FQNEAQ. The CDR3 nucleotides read TGTGCCAGCAGCTACGGAACAGGGGATGGCTACACCTTC. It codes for CASSYGTGDGYTF.

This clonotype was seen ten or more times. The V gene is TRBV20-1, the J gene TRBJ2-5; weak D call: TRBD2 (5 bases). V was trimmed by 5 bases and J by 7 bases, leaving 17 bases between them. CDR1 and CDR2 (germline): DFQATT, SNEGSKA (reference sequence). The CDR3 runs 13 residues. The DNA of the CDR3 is TGCAGTGCTGGTCCCGTAGTTGAGGGGACCCAGTACTTC. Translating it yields CSAGPVVEGTQYF.